The T cell receptor (beta chain) described here comes from a study of blood T cell repertoires in COVID-19. Study-wide context: Acute and convalescent COVID-19 specimens originated in the United States, Italy and Spain. PBMCs, B-cell-depleted T cells, or T cells provided the cDNA or gDNA that made up the material.

With 3 bases removed from V and 1 base from J, the gap between germline ends came to 9 bases. Germline V gene sequence: CDR1 LNHDA, CDR2 SQIVND (reference sequence). The CDR3 has 14 residues. Study processing details: Amplification from reference gene primers served as the basis for estimated nucleated cell counts. Assay: immunoSEQ multiplex PCR; the TCRdb copy retains only in-frame clones and omits some. Clone size and V and J calls were adopted from that table, with D and trimming inferred from the DNA. This sample has under 250,000 clones; about nine tenths occur once, and the top ten carry 5.5% to 6.5%.

The sequenced sample consisted of peripheral blood. This receptor was obtained from a man aged 55-75 years with acute or convalescent COVID-19. The V and J genes are TRBV19 and TRBJ2-5, with TRBD1 as a possible D gene (6 bases). CDR3 in amino acids: CASSIGQPQETQYF. CDR3 DNA sequence: TGTGCCAGTAGTATCGGACAGCCCCAAGAGACCCAGTACTTC.